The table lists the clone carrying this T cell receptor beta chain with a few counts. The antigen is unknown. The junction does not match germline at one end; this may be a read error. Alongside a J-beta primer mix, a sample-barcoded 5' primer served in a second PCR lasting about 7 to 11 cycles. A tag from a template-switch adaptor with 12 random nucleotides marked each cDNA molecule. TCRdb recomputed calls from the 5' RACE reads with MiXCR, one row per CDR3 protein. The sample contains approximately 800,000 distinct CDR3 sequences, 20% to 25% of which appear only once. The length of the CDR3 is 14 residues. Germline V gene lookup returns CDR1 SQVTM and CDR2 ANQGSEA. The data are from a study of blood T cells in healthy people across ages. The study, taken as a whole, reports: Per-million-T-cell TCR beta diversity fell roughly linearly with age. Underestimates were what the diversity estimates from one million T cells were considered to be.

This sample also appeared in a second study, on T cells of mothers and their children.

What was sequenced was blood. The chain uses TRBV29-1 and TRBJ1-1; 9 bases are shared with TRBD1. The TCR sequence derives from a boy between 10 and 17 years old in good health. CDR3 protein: CSVEGQGMSTEAFF. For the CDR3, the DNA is TGCAGCGTCGAAGGACAGGGGATGAGCACTGAAGCTTTCTTT.